This entry features one TCR beta chain sequence. Its antigen is as yet unknown. Trimming removed 5 bases from V and 7 bases from J, with 21 bases in between. Germline CDR1 and CDR2: SGHTA and FQGTGA. The CDR3 is 16 amino acids. This sample is drawn from a study of Ad26.COV2.S vaccination and SARS-CoV-2 variants. Study at large: As a participant in COV1001, the donor was in the Ad26.COV2.S trial arm.

Study results and limitations: Breadth and depth estimates from TCRs may understate total T cell responses.

The data were produced by immunoSEQ multiplex PCR, yet TCRdb's version contains in-frame clones alone and is incomplete. The table records under 600,000 clones, 89% of them present only once. Described treatment: roughly 19 received Ad26.COV2.S at low or high dose, single or two shots; five or six received placebo; per-sample allocation not given. Specimen acquisition occurred on day 63 following the initial vaccine or placebo injection. J is TRBJ1-5 and V is TRBV7-3; D is ambiguous. The source is a person between 18 and 65 years old who received the Ad26.COV2.S COVID-19 vaccine or a placebo. The sequencing used peripheral blood, collected in a trial of Ad26.COV2.S vaccine versus placebo. CDR3 sequence reads: CASSPRTEFGRQPQHF. CDR3 DNA: TGTGCCAGCAGCCCCCGGACGGAATTCGGGAGGCAGCCCCAGCATTTT.